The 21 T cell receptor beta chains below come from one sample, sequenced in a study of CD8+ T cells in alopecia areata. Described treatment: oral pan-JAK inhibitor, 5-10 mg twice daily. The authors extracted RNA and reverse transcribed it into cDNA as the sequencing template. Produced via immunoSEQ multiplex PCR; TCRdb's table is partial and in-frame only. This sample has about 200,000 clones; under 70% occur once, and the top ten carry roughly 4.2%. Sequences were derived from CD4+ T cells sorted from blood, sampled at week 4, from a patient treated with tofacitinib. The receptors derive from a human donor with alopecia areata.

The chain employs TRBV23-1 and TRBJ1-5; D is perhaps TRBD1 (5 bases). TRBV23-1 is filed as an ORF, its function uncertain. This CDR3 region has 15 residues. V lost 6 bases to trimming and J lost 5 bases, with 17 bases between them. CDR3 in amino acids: CASSQARQLDQPQHF. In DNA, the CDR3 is TGCGCCAGCAGCCAAGCCAGACAGTTGGATCAGCCCCAGCATTTT.

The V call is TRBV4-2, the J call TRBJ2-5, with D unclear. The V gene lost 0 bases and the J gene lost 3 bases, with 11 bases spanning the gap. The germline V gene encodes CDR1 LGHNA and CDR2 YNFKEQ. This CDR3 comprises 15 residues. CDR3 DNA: TGTGCCAGCAGCCAAGATTTGCATGGGGAAGAGACCCAGTACTTC. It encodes CASSQDLHGEETQYF.

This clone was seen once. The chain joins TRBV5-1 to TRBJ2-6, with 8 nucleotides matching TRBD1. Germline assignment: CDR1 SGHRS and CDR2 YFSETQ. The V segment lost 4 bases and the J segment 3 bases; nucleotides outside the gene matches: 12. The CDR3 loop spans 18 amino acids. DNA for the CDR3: TGCGCCAGCAGCATGATTGGACAGGGAAGTAGTGGGGCCAACGTCCTGACTTTC. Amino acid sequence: CASSMIGQGSSGANVLTF.

The chain's CDR3 is CASSLRLGYTF. Written as DNA, the CDR3 is TGTGCCAGCAGCTTGAGGCTTGGCTACACCTTC. The rearrangement links TRBV5-6 to TRBJ1-2, with D unresolved. This CDR3 contains 11 residues. Germline loops: CDR1 SGHDT, CDR2 YYEEEE. With 1 base removed from V and 7 bases from J, the gap between germline ends came to 5 bases.

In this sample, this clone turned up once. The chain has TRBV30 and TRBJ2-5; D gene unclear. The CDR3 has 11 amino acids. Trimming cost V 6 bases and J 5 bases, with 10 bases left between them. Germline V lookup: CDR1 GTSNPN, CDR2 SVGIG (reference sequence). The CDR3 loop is CACSYGETQYF. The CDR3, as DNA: TGTGCCTGCTCCTATGGCGAGACCCAGTACTTC.

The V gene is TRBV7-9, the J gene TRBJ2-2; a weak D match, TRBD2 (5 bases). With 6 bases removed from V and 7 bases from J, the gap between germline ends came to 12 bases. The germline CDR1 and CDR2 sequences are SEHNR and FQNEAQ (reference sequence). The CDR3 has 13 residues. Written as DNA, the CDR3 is TGTGCCAGCAGTGGGAGTGAACACGGGGAGCTGTTTTTT. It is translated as CASSGSEHGELFF. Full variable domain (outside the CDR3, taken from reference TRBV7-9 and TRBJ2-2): DTGVSQNPRHKITKRGQNVTFRCDPISEHNRLYWYRQTLGQGPEFLTYFQNEAQLEKSRLLSDRFSAERPKGSFSTLEIQRTEQGDSAMYLCASSGSEHGELFFGEGSRLTVL.

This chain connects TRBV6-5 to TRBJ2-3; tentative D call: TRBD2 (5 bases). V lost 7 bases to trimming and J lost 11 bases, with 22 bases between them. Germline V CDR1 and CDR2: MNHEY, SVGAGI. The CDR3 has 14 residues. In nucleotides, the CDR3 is TGTGCCAGCACCGTTTCCCACGGTGGGGAGATGCAGTATTTT. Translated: CASTVSHGGEMQYF.

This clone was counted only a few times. The CDR3, as DNA: TGTGCCAGCCACAGGGGATTTGGGGAGACCCAGTACTTC. As protein: CASHRGFGETQYF. This chain uses TRBV2 with TRBJ2-5, with 7 bases lining up with TRBD1. This CDR3 has 13 amino acids. Germline V gene lookup returns CDR1 SNHLY and CDR2 FYNNEI. Losses at the gene ends were 8 bases for V and 5 bases for J; bases not matched to a gene: 8.

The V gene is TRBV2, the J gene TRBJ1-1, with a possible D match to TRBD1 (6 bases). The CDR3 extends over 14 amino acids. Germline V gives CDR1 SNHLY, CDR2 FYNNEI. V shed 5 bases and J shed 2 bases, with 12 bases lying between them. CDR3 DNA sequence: TGTGCCAGCAGTCTAGGGGGAGGAAACACTGAAGCTTTCTTT. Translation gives CASSLGGGNTEAFF.

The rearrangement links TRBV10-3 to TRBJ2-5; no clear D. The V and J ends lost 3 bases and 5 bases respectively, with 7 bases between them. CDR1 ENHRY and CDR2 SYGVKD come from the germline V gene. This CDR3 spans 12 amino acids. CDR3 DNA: TGTGCCATCAGTGAATATGGGGAGACCCAGTACTTC. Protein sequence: CAISEYGETQYF.

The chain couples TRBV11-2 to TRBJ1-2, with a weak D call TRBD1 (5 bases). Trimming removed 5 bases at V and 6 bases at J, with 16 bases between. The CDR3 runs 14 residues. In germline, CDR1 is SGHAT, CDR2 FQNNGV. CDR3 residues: CASSPQGEVNGYTF. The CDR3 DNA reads TGTGCCAGCAGCCCCCAGGGTGAGGTTAATGGCTACACCTTC. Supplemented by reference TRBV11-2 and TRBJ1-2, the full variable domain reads EAGVAQSPRYKIIEKRQSVAFWCNPISGHATLYWYQQILGQGPKLLIQFQNNGVVDDSQLPKDRFSAERLKGVDSTLKIQPAKLEDSAVYLCASSPQGEVNGYTFGSGTRLTVV.

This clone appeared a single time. CDR3 residues: CASSRESYGYTF. CDR3 nucleotides: TGTGCCAGTAGCCGGGAGTCCTATGGCTACACCTTC. This chain joins TRBV19 and TRBJ1-2; D uncertain. Germline CDR1 reads LNHDA; CDR2 reads SQIVND (reference sequence). The CDR3 spans 12 residues. Trimming stripped 6 bases from V and 4 bases from J, with 9 bases between.

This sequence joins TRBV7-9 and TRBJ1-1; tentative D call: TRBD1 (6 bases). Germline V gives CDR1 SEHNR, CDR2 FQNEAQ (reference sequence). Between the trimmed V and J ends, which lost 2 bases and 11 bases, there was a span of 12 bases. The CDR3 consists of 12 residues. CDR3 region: CASSLPGTWAFF. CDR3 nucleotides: TGTGCCAGCAGCTTACCCGGGACATGGGCTTTCTTT.

CDR3 in amino acids: CSARDFPEQFF. The CDR3 DNA reads TGCAGTGCTAGAGACTTTCCCGAGCAGTTCTTC. The chain couples TRBV20-1 to TRBJ2-1; D not certain. V was cut by 0 bases and J by 10 bases, with 7 bases left in between. The CDR3 extends over 11 amino acids. The germline CDR1 and CDR2 sequences are DFQATT and SNEGSKA (reference sequence).

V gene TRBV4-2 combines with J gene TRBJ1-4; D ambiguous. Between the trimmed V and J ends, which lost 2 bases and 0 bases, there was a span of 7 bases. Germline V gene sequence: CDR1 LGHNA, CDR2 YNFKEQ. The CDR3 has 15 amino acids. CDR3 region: CASSQLGTTNEKLFF. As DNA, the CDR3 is TGTGCCAGCAGCCAACTTGGTACAACTAATGAAAAACTGTTTTTT.

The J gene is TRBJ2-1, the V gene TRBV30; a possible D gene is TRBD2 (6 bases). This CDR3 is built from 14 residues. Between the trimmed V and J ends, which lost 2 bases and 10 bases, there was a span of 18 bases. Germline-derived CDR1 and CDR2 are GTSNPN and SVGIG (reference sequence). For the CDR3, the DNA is TGTGCCTGGAGTCTAAAGGACCGGGCGGGGGAGCAGTTCTTC. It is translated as CAWSLKDRAGEQFF.

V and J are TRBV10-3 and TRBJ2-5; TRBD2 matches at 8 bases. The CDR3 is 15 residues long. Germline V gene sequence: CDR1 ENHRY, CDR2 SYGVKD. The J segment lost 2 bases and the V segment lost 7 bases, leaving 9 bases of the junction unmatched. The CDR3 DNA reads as TGTGCCATCAAGGGGAGCGGGGGCCCTCAAGAGACCCAGTACTTC. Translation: CAIKGSGGPQETQYF.

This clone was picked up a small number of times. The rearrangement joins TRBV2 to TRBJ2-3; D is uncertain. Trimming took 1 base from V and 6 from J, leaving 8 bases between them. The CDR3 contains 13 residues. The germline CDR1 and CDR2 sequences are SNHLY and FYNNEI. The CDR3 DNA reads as TGTGCCAGCAGTGAAGGGTTGGGGGATACGCAGTATTTT. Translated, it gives CASSEGLGDTQYF. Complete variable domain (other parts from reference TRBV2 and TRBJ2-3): EPEVTQTPSHQVTQMGQEVILRCVPISNHLYFYWYRQILGQKVEFLVSFYNNEISEKSEIFDDQFSVERPDGSNFTLKIRSTKLEDSAMYFCASSEGLGDTQYFGPGTRLTVL.

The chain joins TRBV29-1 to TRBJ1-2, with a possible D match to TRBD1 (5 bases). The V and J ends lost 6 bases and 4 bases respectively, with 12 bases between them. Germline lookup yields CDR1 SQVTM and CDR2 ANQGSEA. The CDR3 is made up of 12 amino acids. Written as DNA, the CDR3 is TGCAGCGTGGAGGGACCACCCTATGGCTACACCTTC. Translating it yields CSVEGPPYGYTF. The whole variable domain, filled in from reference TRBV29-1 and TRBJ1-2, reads SAVISQKPSRDICQRGTSLTIQCQVDSQVTMMFWYRQQPGQSLTLIATANQGSEATYESGFVIDKFPISRPNLTFSTLTVSNMSPEDSSIYLCSVEGPPYGYTFGSGTRLTVV.

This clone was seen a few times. The CDR3 spells CAISESMDRSNTIYF. CDR3 DNA: TGTGCCATCAGTGAGTCGATGGACAGGTCAAACACCATATATTTT. V is TRBV10-3 and J is TRBJ1-3, with 7 bases fitting TRBD1. Germline lookup yields CDR1 ENHRY and CDR2 SYGVKD. CDR3 length: 15 amino acids. Trimming removed 0 bases from V and 6 bases from J; junction bases left unmatched: 5.

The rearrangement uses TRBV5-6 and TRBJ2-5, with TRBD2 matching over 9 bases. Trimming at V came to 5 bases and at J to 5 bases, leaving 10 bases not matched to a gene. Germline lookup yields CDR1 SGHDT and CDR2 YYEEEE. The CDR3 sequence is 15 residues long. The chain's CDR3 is CASSPGSGGRETQYF. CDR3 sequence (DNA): TGTGCCAGCAGTCCGGGTAGCGGGGGCCGGGAGACCCAGTACTTC. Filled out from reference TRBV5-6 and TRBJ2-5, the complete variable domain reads DAGVTQSPTHLIKTRGQQVTLRCSPKSGHDTVSWYQQALGQGPQFIFQYYEEEERQRGNFPDRFSGHQFPNYSSELNVNALLLGDSALYLCASSPGSGGRETQYFGPGTRLLVL.